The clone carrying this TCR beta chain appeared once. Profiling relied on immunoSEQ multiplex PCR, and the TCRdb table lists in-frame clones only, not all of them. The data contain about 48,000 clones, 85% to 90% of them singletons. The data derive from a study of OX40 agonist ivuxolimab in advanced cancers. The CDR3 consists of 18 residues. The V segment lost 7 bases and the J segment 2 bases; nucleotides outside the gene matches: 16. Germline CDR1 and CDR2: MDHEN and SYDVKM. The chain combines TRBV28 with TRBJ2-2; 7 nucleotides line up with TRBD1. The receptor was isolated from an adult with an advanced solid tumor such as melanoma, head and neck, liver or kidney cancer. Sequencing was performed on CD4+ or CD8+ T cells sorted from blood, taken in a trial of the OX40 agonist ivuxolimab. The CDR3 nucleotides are TGTGCCAGCAAAACTTTCCTCCTGGGACAGTCTAACACCGGGGAGCTGTTTTTT. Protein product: CASKTFLLGQSNTGELFF.